Each of the 24 T cell receptor beta chains below was sequenced from the same sample in a study of blood T cell repertoires in COVID-19. Produced via immunoSEQ multiplex PCR; TCRdb's table is partial and in-frame only. The sample lists about 130,000 clones; about 80% were seen once. The sample was peripheral blood. The receptors were sampled from a woman aged 80 or over with acute or convalescent COVID-19.

This clone has just one count. V usage is TRBV5-5 and J usage is TRBJ2-5, with TRBD1 identical over 8 bases. Per germline, CDR1 SGHKS and CDR2 YYEKEE (reference sequence). The junction had 6 bases not matched to a gene; V was cut back by 3 bases and J by 5 bases. The CDR3 covers 14 residues. The DNA of the CDR3 is TGTGCCAGCAGCTCAAATACAGGGGGTGAGACCCAGTACTTC. As protein: CASSSNTGGETQYF.

J is TRBJ1-1 and V is TRBV2; no definite D call. The germline V gene has CDR1 SNHLY and CDR2 FYNNEI. Between the trimmed V and J ends, which lost 6 bases and 4 bases, there was a span of 12 bases. The CDR3 has 13 amino acids. The CDR3 spells CASRQLGITEAFF. DNA for the CDR3: TGTGCCAGCAGGCAACTGGGCATCACTGAAGCTTTCTTT.

The chain recombines TRBV11-2 with TRBJ2-1; 12 bases match TRBD2. Losses at the gene ends were 2 bases for V and 6 bases for J; bases not matched to a gene: 2. The CDR3 contains 15 residues. Germline V gene sequence: CDR1 SGHAT, CDR2 FQNNGV. CDR3 DNA sequence: TGTGCCAGCAGCTTATCGACTAGCGGGGGCAATGAGCAGTTCTTC. This codes for CASSLSTSGGNEQFF.

This sequence joins TRBV4-1 and TRBJ1-2; 12 bases agree with TRBD1. Per the germline V gene, CDR1 is MGHRA and CDR2 is YSYEKL. CDR3 length: 17 residues. J was trimmed by 8 bases and V by 0 bases; bases with no gene match: 10. CDR3 loop: CASSQEVGDRGLSGYTF. The CDR3 DNA is TGCGCCAGCAGCCAAGAAGTAGGGGACAGGGGGCTTTCGGGCTACACCTTC.

V usage is TRBV28 and J usage is TRBJ2-5; 7 bases are shared with TRBD1. CDR3 length: 14 residues. With 6 bases clipped from V and 4 bases from J, the junction kept 8 bases outside the gene matches. Germline V CDR1 and CDR2: MDHEN, SYDVKM. As DNA, the CDR3 is TGTGCCAGCAGGCCAGGGGGATCTGGAGAGACCCAGTACTTC. This encodes CASRPGGSGETQYF.

The rearrangement uses TRBV7-8 and TRBJ2-2, with a possible D match to TRBD2 (6 bases). The V end lost 3 bases, the J end lost 4 bases, and 12 bases lay between the germline ends. This CDR3 contains 15 residues. Germline CDR1 is SGHVS and CDR2 is FQNEAQ. CDR3 protein: CASSFSLASTGELFF. The DNA of the CDR3 is TGTGCCAGCAGCTTCAGCCTAGCGAGCACCGGGGAGCTGTTTTTT. The full variable domain, completed using reference TRBV7-8 and TRBJ2-2, is GAGVSQSPRYKVAKRGQDVALRCDPISGHVSLFWYQQALGQGPEFLTYFQNEAQLDKSGLPSDRFFAERPEGSVSTLKIQRTQQEDSAVYLCASSFSLASTGELFFGEGSRLTVL.

This rearrangement joins TRBV27 to TRBJ2-1; 15 bases align to TRBD2. This CDR3 has 16 residues. V lost 6 bases and J lost 8; bases outside the gene matches: 8. Germline V gives CDR1 MNHEY, CDR2 SMNVEV (reference sequence). The CDR3 DNA sequence: TGTGCCAGCAGCCGGACTAGCGGGGGGGCCTGGGATGAGCAGTTCTTC. Encoded protein: CASSRTSGGAWDEQFF.

The chain has TRBV4-2 and TRBJ2-1; D is uncertain. Germline assignment: CDR1 LGHNA and CDR2 YNFKEQ. Deletions cut 0 bases from V and 1 base from J, with 7 bases between. CDR3 size: 15 residues. In DNA, the CDR3 is TGTGCCAGCAGCCAAGATCCGAGGTCCTACAATGAGCAGTTCTTC. This codes for CASSQDPRSYNEQFF.

This clone was counted a few times. The CDR3 sequence: CASSHRRVGGYTF. CDR3 DNA: TGTGCCAGCAGCCACCGCAGGGTGGGAGGCTACACCTTC. The chain links TRBV14 to TRBJ1-2; a possible D gene is TRBD1 (5 bases). Germline V gives CDR1 SGHDN, CDR2 FVKESK. Trimming took off 3 bases at V and 8 bases at J, with 13 bases between the two ends. The CDR3 sequence is 13 residues long.

The gene calls are TRBV7-2 and TRBJ1-1; weak D call: TRBD1 (5 bases). V was shortened by 7 bases and J by 0 bases, with 18 bases between the two germline ends. Per germline, CDR1 SGHTA and CDR2 FQGNSA. The CDR3 consists of 16 residues. The CDR3: CASTIGGGTVNTEAFF. The DNA of the CDR3 is TGTGCCAGCACCATCGGGGGGGGGACGGTGAACACTGAAGCTTTCTTT. Drawing the rest from reference TRBV7-2 and TRBJ1-1, the complete variable domain is GAGVSQSPSNKVTEKGKDVELRCDPISGHTALYWYRQSLGQGLEFLIYFQGNSAPDKSGLPSDRFSAERTGGSVSTLTIQRTQQEDSAVYLCASTIGGGTVNTEAFFGQGTRLTVV.

The count of this clone is one. The V and J genes are TRBV2 and TRBJ1-1, with TRBD1 identical over 10 bases. Losses at the gene ends were 7 bases for V and 10 bases for J; bases not matched to a gene: 12. Germline loops: CDR1 SNHLY, CDR2 FYNNEI. The CDR3 totals 14 residues. In DNA form, the CDR3 reads TGTGCCAGCACTACGGACAGGGGGTTGCTAAGAGCTTTCTTT. This gives the protein CASTTDRGLLRAFF.

The chain is built from TRBV6-2 or TRBV6-3 and TRBJ1-4; D gene unclear. V was shortened by 4 bases and J by 7 bases, with 13 bases between the two germline ends. CDR1 and CDR2 (germline): MNHEY, SVGEGT. This CDR3 contains 14 residues. CDR3 amino acids: CASSLPTRGEKLFF. The CDR3 nucleotides read TGTGCCAGCAGTTTGCCTACCCGGGGTGAAAAACTGTTTTTT.

J is TRBJ1-6 and V is TRBV13; TRBD1 matches at 10 bases. Germline assignment: CDR1 PRHDT and CDR2 FYEKMQ (reference sequence). The CDR3 sequence is 15 residues long. After removal of 0 bases from V and 9 bases from J, the junction contained 2 bases not matched to a gene. CDR3 in amino acids: CASSLGDRGSSPLHF. CDR3 DNA: TGTGCCAGCAGCTTAGGGGACAGGGGGAGTTCACCCCTCCACTTT.

The chain employs TRBV7-2 and TRBJ2-2; TRBD2 agrees at 7 bases. CDR1 and CDR2 from the germline V gene are SGHTA and FQGNSA. V shed 5 bases and J 5 bases; nucleotides not matched to a gene: 8. The CDR3 extends over 15 amino acids. DNA of the CDR3: TGTGCCAGCAGCCGGACTAGTGGCCCGACCGGGGAGCTGTTTTTT. Amino acids: CASSRTSGPTGELFF.

V and J are TRBV6-2 or TRBV6-3 and TRBJ2-7; 7 bases match TRBD1. Trimming at V came to 5 bases and at J to 0 bases, leaving 10 bases not matched to a gene. The CDR3 extends over 16 amino acids. Germline V gives CDR1 MNHEY, CDR2 SVGEGT. CDR3 protein: CASSPNGRGISYEQYF. The DNA of the CDR3 is TGTGCCAGCAGTCCCAATGGCAGGGGGATCTCCTACGAGCAGTACTTC.

The CDR3 loop reads CASSRPLAGGTSTQYF. The CDR3 nucleotides read TGTGCCAGCAGCCGCCCACTAGCGGGGGGTACGTCGACGCAGTATTTT. The chain carries TRBV7-7 and TRBJ2-3; 12 nucleotides match TRBD2. J gave up 9 bases and V 5 bases, and 12 bases lay outside the gene matches. Germline V lookup: CDR1 SSHAT, CDR2 FNYEAQ (reference sequence). The CDR3 extends over 16 amino acids.

The chain links TRBV7-3 to TRBJ2-5, with D possibly being TRBD2 (6 bases). There are 13 residues in the CDR3. V lost 5 bases and J lost 9, with 16 bases in between. Germline-derived CDR1 and CDR2 are SGHTA and FQGTGA. The CDR3 bases are TGTGCCAGCAGCCACGGGACTCGGGAGCCCCAGTACTTC. Its translation is CASSHGTREPQYF.

This chain uses TRBV6-2 or TRBV6-3 with TRBJ1-5; 7 bases are shared with TRBD1. The V and J ends lost 5 bases and 4 bases, in that order; junction bases with no gene match: 11. This CDR3 has 16 residues. Germline CDR1 is MNHEY and CDR2 is SVGEGT. The CDR3 reads CASSRVRAGGNQPQHF. The CDR3 DNA is TGTGCCAGCAGTAGGGTTCGGGCAGGGGGAAATCAGCCCCAGCATTTT.

This clone appeared a few times. The rearrangement uses TRBV19 and TRBJ2-5, with 7 bases fitting TRBD1. The CDR3 is 16 amino acids. After removal of 2 bases from V and 1 base from J, the junction contained 7 bases not matched to a gene. The germline CDR1 and CDR2 sequences are LNHDA and SQIVND (reference sequence). CDR3 in amino acids: CASSIWPGGPQETQYF. The CDR3 DNA reads as TGTGCCAGTAGTATATGGCCAGGGGGTCCCCAAGAGACCCAGTACTTC. Drawing the rest from reference TRBV19 and TRBJ2-5, the complete variable domain is DGGITQSPKYLFRKEGQNVTLSCEQNLNHDAMYWYRQDPGQGLRLIYYSQIVNDFQKGDIAEGYSVSREKKESFPLTVTSAQKNPTAFYLCASSIWPGGPQETQYFGPGTRLLVL.

The CDR3 protein is CATRTDMNTGELFF. The DNA of the CDR3 is TGTGCCACCCGGACAGATATGAACACCGGGGAGCTGTTTTTT. The J gene is TRBJ2-2, the V gene TRBV2; a weak D match, TRBD1 (6 bases). Trimming took 10 bases from V and 1 from J, leaving 13 bases between them. This CDR3 has 14 residues. The germline gives CDR1 SNHLY, CDR2 FYNNEI.

The J gene is TRBJ2-7, the V gene TRBV30; 7 positions match TRBD1. V lost 5 bases to trimming and J lost 0 bases; unmatched junction nucleotides: 10. Germline V gene sequence: CDR1 GTSNPN, CDR2 SVGIG (reference sequence). The CDR3 runs to 15 residues. CDR3 residues: CAWEHRDSYSYEQYF. CDR3 coding DNA: TGTGCCTGGGAGCACCGGGACAGCTACTCCTACGAGCAGTACTTC.

The sample holds one count of this clone. The genes are TRBV7-3 and TRBJ2-1; D is possibly TRBD1 (6 bases). The CDR3 sequence is 15 residues long. Trimming removed 2 bases at V and 2 bases at J, with 10 bases between. CDR1 SGHTA and CDR2 FQGTGA come from the germline V gene. CDR3 in DNA: TGTGCCAGCAGCTTAGAAGAGGGGGCCTACAATGAGCAGTTCTTC. It specifies CASSLEEGAYNEQFF.

This chain joins TRBV20-1 and TRBJ1-4; D gene uncertain. Germline CDR1 reads DFQATT; CDR2 reads SNEGSKA (reference sequence). The CDR3 contains 11 residues. The CDR3 DNA follows: TGCAGCCTTCCGGTCGGTGAAAAACTGTTTTTT. It translates to CSLPVGEKLFF.

The CDR3 here is CASSSQGAETQYF. Written as DNA, the CDR3 is TGTGCCAGCAGCTCACAGGGGGCCGAGACCCAGTACTTC. The V and J genes are TRBV7-3 and TRBJ2-5, with TRBD1 identical over 9 bases. CDR3 size: 13 residues. The V and J ends lost 4 bases and 5 bases, in that order; junction bases with no gene match: 2. Germline assignment: CDR1 SGHTA and CDR2 FQGTGA.